These 28 T cell receptor beta chains originate from one sample sequenced in a study of cytomegalovirus exposure and HLA in healthy donors. PCR primers comprised 60 Vbeta and 13 Jbeta primers. Profiled with immunoSEQ multiplex PCR; TCRdb holds only in-frame clones, not every one. The sample lists about 140,000 clones; approximately 80% were seen once. Specimen: PBMCs. These receptors originate from a man in his fifties or sixties in good health and CMV-seronegative.

This rearrangement joins TRBV11-2 to TRBJ2-7; maybe TRBD1 (5 bases). This CDR3 has 14 amino acids. Germline CDR1 and CDR2: SGHAT and FQNNGV. The V end was cut by 1 base, the J end by 5 bases, with 12 bases between. The CDR3 DNA reads TGTGCCAGCAGCTTAGCAGGCAGGGTCCACGAGCAGTACTTC. The encoded protein is CASSLAGRVHEQYF.

The genes are TRBV7-9 and TRBJ1-2; 10 nucleotides agree with TRBD1. This CDR3 region has 18 residues. V was clipped by 2 bases and J by 3 bases; unmatched bases: 12. In germline, CDR1 is SEHNR, CDR2 FQNEAQ (reference sequence). The CDR3 DNA sequence: TGTGCCAGCAGCTTATCCGCCACCCGGGACAGGGGAGACTATGGCTACACCTTC. Protein product: CASSLSATRDRGDYGYTF.

The J gene is TRBJ1-1, the V gene TRBV9; D uncertain. The CDR3 is made up of 13 amino acids. Germline V CDR1 and CDR2: SGDLS, YYNGEE. Trimming pared 3 bases from V and 0 bases from J, leaving 6 bases between. The DNA of the CDR3 is TGTGCCAGCAGCGACTTAATGAACACTGAAGCTTTCTTT. Amino acids: CASSDLMNTEAFF.

The chain couples TRBV27 to TRBJ1-5; no clear D. The V end was cut by 7 bases, the J end by 1 base, with 14 bases between. CDR1 MNHEY and CDR2 SMNVEV come from the germline V gene (reference sequence). This CDR3 comprises 15 residues. The CDR3 sequence is CASKEYDRSNQPQHF. The CDR3 nucleotides are TGTGCCAGCAAAGAGTATGATAGAAGCAATCAGCCCCAGCATTTT.

There are a few counts of this clone. The chain employs TRBV27 and TRBJ1-6; no definite D call. Trimming removed 7 bases from V and 7 bases from J, with 8 bases in between. The germline V gene has CDR1 MNHEY and CDR2 SMNVEV (reference sequence). The CDR3 has 12 residues. The CDR3 here is CASKTLNSPLHF. The DNA of the CDR3 is TGTGCCAGCAAGACTCTAAATTCACCCCTCCACTTT.

J is TRBJ2-2 and V is TRBV7-3; a weak D match, TRBD1 (6 bases). Germline assignment: CDR1 SGHTA and CDR2 FQGTGA. The CDR3 covers 13 residues. The V end was cut by 5 bases, the J end by 4 bases, with 8 bases between. The CDR3 DNA reads TGTGCCAGCAGCAGCAGGGGCACCGGGGAGCTGTTTTTT. Residues: CASSSRGTGELFF.

Here the CDR3 reads CASSLEPTSTDTQYF. The CDR3 nucleotides are TGCGCCAGCAGCTTAGAACCGACTAGCACAGATACGCAGTATTTT. The V call is TRBV5-1, the J call TRBJ2-3; D remains ambiguous. The V gene's germline CDR1 is SGHRS and CDR2 YFSETQ. The CDR3 length is 15 residues. The V end lost 2 bases, the J end lost 0 bases, and 10 bases lay between the germline ends.

This rearrangement joins TRBV13 to TRBJ2-3; TRBD2 matches 8 bases. Losses at the gene ends were 5 bases for V and 4 bases for J; bases not matched to a gene: 5. Per the germline V gene, CDR1 is PRHDT and CDR2 is FYEKMQ (reference sequence). This CDR3 has 14 amino acids. In DNA, the CDR3 is TGTGCCAGCAGCCCCCGACTAGCGTCAGATACGCAGTATTTT. It yields the protein CASSPRLASDTQYF.

This clone was detected a few times. The rearrangement uses TRBV30 and TRBJ2-5, with a tentative D call TRBD2 (5 bases). Germline CDR1 and CDR2: GTSNPN and SVGIG (reference sequence). Trimming stripped 0 bases from V and 5 bases from J, with 16 bases between. The CDR3 runs 15 residues. The CDR3 loop is CAWSVAVSIRETQYF. The CDR3 DNA sequence: TGTGCCTGGAGTGTAGCGGTTTCCATTCGGGAGACCCAGTACTTC.

The V and J genes are TRBV5-1 and TRBJ2-1, with a possible D match to TRBD1 (5 bases). Germline CDR1 SGHRS, CDR2 YFSETQ. This CDR3 is built from 15 residues. V shed 4 bases and J shed 1 base, with 12 bases lying between them. The CDR3 here is CASSVTSGSYNEQFF. The CDR3 DNA is TGCGCCAGCAGCGTAACGTCAGGGTCCTACAATGAGCAGTTCTTC. Combining the CDR3 with reference TRBV5-1 and TRBJ2-1 gives the whole variable domain KAGVTQTPRYLIKTRGQQVTLSCSPISGHRSVSWYQQTPGQGLQFLFEYFSETQRNKGNFPGRFSGRQFSNSRSEMNVSTLELGDSALYLCASSVTSGSYNEQFFGPGTRLTVL.

The chain recombines TRBV6-4 with TRBJ2-1; 12 positions match TRBD2. There are 13 residues in the CDR3. CDR1 and CDR2 from the germline V gene are MRHNA and SNTAGT. V was pared by 4 bases and J by 9 bases, with 1 base of the junction left unmatched. The DNA for the CDR3 is TGTGCCAGCAGTGCGGGACTAGCGGGTGAGCAGTTCTTC. This codes for CASSAGLAGEQFF.

On this clone itself: Other nucleotide sequences from this sample produce the same CDR3. CDR3 amino acids: CASSLVLSSYNEQFF. The CDR3 DNA reads as TGTGCCAGCAGCTTAGTTCTTAGCTCCTACAATGAGCAGTTCTTC. The rearrangement joins TRBV7-6 to TRBJ2-1; D not resolved. The CDR3 loop spans 15 amino acids. The V end lost 1 base, the J end lost 0 bases, and 7 bases lay between the germline ends. Germline loops: CDR1 SGHVS, CDR2 FNYEAQ.

The rearrangement uses TRBV7-3 and TRBJ2-7, with 9 bases aligning to TRBD2. V was pared by 2 bases and J by 4 bases, with 6 bases of the junction left unmatched. From germline, CDR1 is SGHTA and CDR2 FQGTGA. This CDR3 contains 15 residues. CDR3 sequence: CASSLEAGGSYEQYF. The CDR3 nucleotides read TGTGCCAGCAGCTTAGAAGCGGGGGGAAGTTACGAGCAGTACTTC.

This clone was observed a single time. This chain uses TRBV5-1 with TRBJ1-2, with a tentative D call TRBD1 (5 bases). There are 14 residues in the CDR3. Germline CDR1 and CDR2: SGHRS and YFSETQ. Trimming left V 0 bases short and J 6 bases short, with 12 bases between. The CDR3 DNA follows: TGCGCCAGCAGCTTGGGTGTGGGGCCGGATGGCTACACCTTC. Protein sequence: CASSLGVGPDGYTF.

The gene calls are TRBV9 and TRBJ2-5; D might be TRBD1 (5 bases). With 0 bases removed from V and 4 bases from J, the gap between germline ends came to 7 bases. The CDR3 extends over 13 amino acids. Germline V lookup: CDR1 SGDLS, CDR2 YYNGEE. The CDR3 sequence is CASSVGQGETQYF. CDR3 nucleotide sequence: TGTGCCAGCAGCGTAGGGCAGGGAGAGACCCAGTACTTC.

The rearrangement joins TRBV18 to TRBJ1-5; a weak D match, TRBD1 (5 bases). The CDR3 is 16 amino acids. Germline CDR1 KGHSH, CDR2 LQKENI. With 2 bases removed from V and 5 bases from J, the gap between germline ends came to 16 bases. CDR3 in amino acids: CASSPMHLTGDQPQHF. CDR3 bases: TGTGCCAGCTCACCAATGCATCTAACGGGGGATCAGCCCCAGCATTTT. The full variable domain, its missing parts supplied by reference TRBV18 and TRBJ1-5, is NAGVMQNPRHLVRRRGQEARLRCSPMKGHSHVYWYRQLPEEGLKFMVYLQKENIIDESGMPKERFSAEFPKEGPSILRIQQVVRGDSAAYFCASSPMHLTGDQPQHFGDGTRLSIL.

This chain connects TRBV2 to TRBJ2-7; 8 bases match TRBD1. The CDR3 contains 15 residues. The germline V gene encodes CDR1 SNHLY and CDR2 FYNNEI. Unmatched junction bases numbered 14, after V lost 7 bases and J lost 6 bases. CDR3 DNA: TGTGCCAGCAAGGAGGGCAGGGGGCTATCGGTCGAGCAGTACTTC. Residues: CASKEGRGLSVEQYF.

V is TRBV5-6 and J is TRBJ2-1; 12 nucleotides agree with TRBD1. The germline gives CDR1 SGHDT, CDR2 YYEEEE. This CDR3 has 15 residues. The V gene end was trimmed by 1 base and the J gene end by 9 bases; junction bases not matched to a gene: 5. This chain's CDR3 is CASSLKGQGAGEQFF. The DNA of the CDR3 is TGTGCCAGCAGCTTGAAGGGACAGGGGGCAGGTGAGCAGTTCTTC.

The rearrangement links TRBV2 to TRBJ2-7; D perhaps matches TRBD1 (5 bases). V was cut by 5 bases and J by 7 bases, with 15 bases left in between. CDR1 SNHLY and CDR2 FYNNEI come from the germline V gene. There are 13 residues in the CDR3. CDR3 nucleotides: TGTGCCAGCAGTTCAACGCAGGGCGATGAGCAGTACTTC. Translation gives CASSSTQGDEQYF.

As regards this clone: One junction end disagrees with the germline gene, perhaps due to a read error. The J gene is TRBJ2-6, the V gene TRBV7-9; D is ambiguous. The CDR3 loop spans 12 amino acids. The germline V gene encodes CDR1 SEHNR and CDR2 FQNEAQ (reference sequence). The chain's CDR3 is CSSSLPANVLTF. CDR3 bases: TGTTCCAGCAGCTTACCAGCCAACGTCCTGACTTTC.

The chain combines TRBV5-1 with TRBJ1-1; D remains ambiguous. Trimming took off 0 bases at V and 11 bases at J, with 11 bases between the two ends. Germline assignment: CDR1 SGHRS and CDR2 YFSETQ. The CDR3 loop spans 12 amino acids. As DNA, the CDR3 is TGCGCCAGCAGCTTGGAAAGCGGGGTGGCTTTCTTT. Amino acid sequence: CASSLESGVAFF. The full variable domain, with the rest looked up from reference TRBV5-1 and TRBJ1-1, is KAGVTQTPRYLIKTRGQQVTLSCSPISGHRSVSWYQQTPGQGLQFLFEYFSETQRNKGNFPGRFSGRQFSNSRSEMNVSTLELGDSALYLCASSLESGVAFFGQGTRLTVV.

This chain joins TRBV6-1 and TRBJ2-2; 7 positions agree with TRBD2. The CDR3 consists of 14 residues. From germline, CDR1 is MNHNS and CDR2 SASEGT. V was clipped by 5 bases and J by 5 bases; unmatched bases: 5. The CDR3, as DNA: TGTGCCAGCAGTTTCTCGGGAGGAACCGGGGAGCTGTTTTTT. Its translation is CASSFSGGTGELFF.

CDR3 loop: CASSYGAGLNYEQYF. DNA for the CDR3: TGTGCCAGCAGTTATGGAGCCGGACTGAACTACGAGCAGTACTTC. This chain connects TRBV6-5 to TRBJ2-7; a possible D gene is TRBD2 (5 bases). The CDR3 has 15 amino acids. Trimming removed 3 bases from V and 3 bases from J, with 15 bases in between. CDR1 is MNHEY, CDR2 SVGAGI, per germline.

This rearrangement joins TRBV2 to TRBJ2-5; the match to TRBD2 covers 8 bases. V was pared by 7 bases and J by 5 bases, with 12 bases of the junction left unmatched. This CDR3 comprises 15 residues. The germline V gene encodes CDR1 SNHLY and CDR2 FYNNEI. CDR3 DNA sequence: TGTGCCAGCAATCCCGAGGCGGGGGGTGGGGAGACCCAGTACTTC. As protein: CASNPEAGGGETQYF.

The chain links TRBV19 to TRBJ1-1, with a tentative D call TRBD1 (6 bases). The CDR3 extends over 16 amino acids. With 1 base removed from V and 5 bases from J, the gap between germline ends came to 17 bases. Germline lookup yields CDR1 LNHDA and CDR2 SQIVND (reference sequence). The CDR3 DNA reads as TGTGCCAGTAGTATAGCCGGGACAATAACGAGGACTGAAGCTTTCTTT. It is translated as CASSIAGTITRTEAFF.

V is TRBV6-6 and J is TRBJ1-6; a weak D match, TRBD1 (5 bases). Per the germline V gene, CDR1 is MNHNY and CDR2 is SVGAGI (reference sequence). The CDR3 totals 15 residues. The V end lost 6 bases, the J end lost 5 bases, and 14 bases lay between the germline ends. The CDR3 coding sequence is TGTGCCAGCAGCCAGCAGCAGGGAAATAATTCACCCCTCCACTTT. Protein sequence: CASSQQQGNNSPLHF.

The chain joins TRBV30 to TRBJ2-2; D remains unclear. Germline V gene sequence: CDR1 GTSNPN, CDR2 SVGIG (reference sequence). V lost 0 bases and J 1 base, leaving 9 bases between the germline ends. The CDR3 has 15 amino acids. In DNA form, the CDR3 reads TGTGCCTGGAGTGTTACAGCCATGAACACCGGGGAGCTGTTTTTT. It encodes CAWSVTAMNTGELFF.

This clone was detected only a few times. V is TRBV30 and J is TRBJ2-3; 12 bases fit TRBD2. The CDR3 contains 15 residues. V was clipped by 1 base and J by 3 bases; unmatched bases: 2. Germline assignment: CDR1 GTSNPN and CDR2 SVGIG (reference sequence). The CDR3 nucleotides read TGTGCCTGGAGTGCCGGGACTAGCGGGACAGATACGCAGTATTTT. This codes for CAWSAGTSGTDTQYF.